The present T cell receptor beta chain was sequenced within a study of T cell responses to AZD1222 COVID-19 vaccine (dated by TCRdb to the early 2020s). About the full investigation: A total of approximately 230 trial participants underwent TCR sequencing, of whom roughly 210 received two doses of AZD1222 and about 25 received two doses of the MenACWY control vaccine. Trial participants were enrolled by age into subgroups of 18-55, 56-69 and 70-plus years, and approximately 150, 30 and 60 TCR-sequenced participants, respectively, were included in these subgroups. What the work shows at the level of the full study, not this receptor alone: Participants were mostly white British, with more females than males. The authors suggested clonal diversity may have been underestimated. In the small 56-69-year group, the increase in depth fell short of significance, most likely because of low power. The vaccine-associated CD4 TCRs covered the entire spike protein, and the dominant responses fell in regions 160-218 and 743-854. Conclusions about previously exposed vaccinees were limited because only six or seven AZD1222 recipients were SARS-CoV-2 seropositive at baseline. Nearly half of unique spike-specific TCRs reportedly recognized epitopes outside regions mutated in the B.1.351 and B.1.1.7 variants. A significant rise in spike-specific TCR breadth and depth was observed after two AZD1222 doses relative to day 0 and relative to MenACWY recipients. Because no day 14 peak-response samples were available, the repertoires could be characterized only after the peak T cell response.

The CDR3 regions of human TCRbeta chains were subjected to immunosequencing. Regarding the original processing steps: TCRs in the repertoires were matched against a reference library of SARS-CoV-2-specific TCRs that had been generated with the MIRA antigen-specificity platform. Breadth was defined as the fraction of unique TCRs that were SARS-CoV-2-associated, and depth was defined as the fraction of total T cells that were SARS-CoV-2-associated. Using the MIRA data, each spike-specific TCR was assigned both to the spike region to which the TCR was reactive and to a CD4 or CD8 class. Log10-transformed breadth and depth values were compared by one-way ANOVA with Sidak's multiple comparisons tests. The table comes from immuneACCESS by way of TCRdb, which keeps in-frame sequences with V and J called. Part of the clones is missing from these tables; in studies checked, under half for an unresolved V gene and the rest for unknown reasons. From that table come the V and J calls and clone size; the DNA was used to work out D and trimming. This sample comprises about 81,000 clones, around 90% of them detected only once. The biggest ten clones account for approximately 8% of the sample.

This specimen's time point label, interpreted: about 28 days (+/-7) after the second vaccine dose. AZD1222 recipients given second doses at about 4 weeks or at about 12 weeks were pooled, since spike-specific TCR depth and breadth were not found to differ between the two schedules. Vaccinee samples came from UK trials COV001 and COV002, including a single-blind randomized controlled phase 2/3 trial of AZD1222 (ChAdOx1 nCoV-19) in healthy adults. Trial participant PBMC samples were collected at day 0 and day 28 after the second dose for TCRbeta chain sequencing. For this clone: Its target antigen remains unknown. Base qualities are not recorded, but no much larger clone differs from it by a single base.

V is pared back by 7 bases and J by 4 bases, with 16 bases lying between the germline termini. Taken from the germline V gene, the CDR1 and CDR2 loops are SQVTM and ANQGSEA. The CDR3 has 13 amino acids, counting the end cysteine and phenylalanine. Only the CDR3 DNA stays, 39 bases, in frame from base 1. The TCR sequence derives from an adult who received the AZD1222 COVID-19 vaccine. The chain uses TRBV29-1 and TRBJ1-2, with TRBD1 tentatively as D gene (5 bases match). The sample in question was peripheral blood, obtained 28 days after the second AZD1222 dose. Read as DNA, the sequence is TGCAGCGCCACGGGGGACGCATCCTATGGCTACACCTTC. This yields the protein CSATGDASYGYTF.